This T cell receptor beta chain comes out of a study of CD8 T cells in Susac syndrome. CD8+ and CD4+ T cells taken from blood had their TCR beta sequenced. TEMRA cells were enriched by FACS, and CD4+ and CD8+ T cells were negatively isolated. In germline, CDR1 is LGHNT, CDR2 FRNRAP. This CDR3 contains 15 residues. Trimming pared 3 bases from V and 7 bases from J, leaving 15 bases between. Reverse transcription of about 0.5 to 1 ug RNA used random hexamers. Multiplex immunoSEQ PCR targeted 54 Vbeta and 13 Jbeta TCR beta segments. TCRdb fed the immunoSEQ multiplex PCR reads into MiXCR, producing one record per CDR3 protein. The data show about 430,000 distinct CDR3 sequences, approximately 85% seen once. This clonotype was picked up one time.

The sequencing sample was made of CD8+ T cells from PBMCs. The receptor was derived from a human donor with multiple sclerosis. This rearrangement joins TRBV12-5 to TRBJ1-4; D is perhaps TRBD1 (5 bases). DNA of the CDR3: TGTGCTAGTGGTTTCTTCGGGGGAGCAAGTGAAAAACTGTTTTTT. This gives the protein CASGFFGGASEKLFF.